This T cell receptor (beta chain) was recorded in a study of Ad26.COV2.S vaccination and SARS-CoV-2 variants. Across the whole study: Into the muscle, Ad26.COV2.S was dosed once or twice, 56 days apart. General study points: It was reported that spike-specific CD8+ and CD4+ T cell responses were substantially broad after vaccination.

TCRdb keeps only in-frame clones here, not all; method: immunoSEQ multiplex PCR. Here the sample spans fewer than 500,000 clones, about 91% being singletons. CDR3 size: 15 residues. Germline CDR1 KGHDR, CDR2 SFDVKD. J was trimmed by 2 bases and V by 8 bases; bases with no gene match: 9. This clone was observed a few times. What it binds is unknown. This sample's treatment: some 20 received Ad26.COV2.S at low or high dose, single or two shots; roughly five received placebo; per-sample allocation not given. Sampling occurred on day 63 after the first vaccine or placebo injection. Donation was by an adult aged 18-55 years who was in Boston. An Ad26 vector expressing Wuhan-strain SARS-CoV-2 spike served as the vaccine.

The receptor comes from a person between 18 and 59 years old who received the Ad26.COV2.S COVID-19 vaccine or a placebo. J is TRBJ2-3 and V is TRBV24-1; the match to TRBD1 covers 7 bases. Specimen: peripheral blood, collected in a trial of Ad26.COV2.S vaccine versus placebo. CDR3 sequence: CATTDGQENTDTQYF. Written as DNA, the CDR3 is TGTGCCACCACCGACGGACAGGAGAACACAGATACGCAGTATTTT.